The 8 T cell receptor beta chains presented below share a single source sample, sequenced in a study of blood T cells in healthy people across ages. For the second PCR, which ran for 7 to 11 cycles, a sample-barcoded 5' primer and a J-beta primer mix were used. Via MiXCR, TCRdb re-called the 5' RACE reads, giving one row per CDR3 protein. The sample yields more than 1.4 million distinct CDR3 sequences, around 39% seen once. The sequencing sample was made of blood. The receptors originated from a young woman in good health.

The V gene is TRBV11-2, the J gene TRBJ2-1; 9 bases are shared with TRBD2. V trimming: 5 bases; J trimming: 8 bases; junction bases outside the gene matches: 4. This CDR3 is 13 amino acids long. Germline CDR1 and CDR2: SGHAT and FQNNGV. The DNA for the CDR3 is TGTGCCAGCAGCCCGGGACTAGCCGATGAGCAGTTCTTC. Its protein product is CASSPGLADEQFF. Supplemented by reference TRBV11-2 and TRBJ2-1, the full variable domain reads EAGVAQSPRYKIIEKRQSVAFWCNPISGHATLYWYQQILGQGPKLLIQFQNNGVVDDSQLPKDRFSAERLKGVDSTLKIQPAKLEDSAVYLCASSPGLADEQFFGPGTRLTVL.

This clonotype showed up just a few times. The chain has TRBV28 and TRBJ1-3; the D is unclear. CDR1 MDHEN and CDR2 SYDVKM come from the germline V gene. This CDR3 has 16 amino acids. V lost 3 bases to trimming and J lost 0 bases, with 12 bases between them. The CDR3 is CASSLGRTNSGNTIYF. The CDR3 DNA is TGTGCCAGCAGTTTGGGCAGGACCAACTCTGGAAACACCATATATTTT.

The chain employs TRBV20-1 and TRBJ1-2, with TRBD1 matching over 9 bases. J gave up 3 bases and V 6 bases, and 5 bases lay outside the gene matches. This CDR3 is built from 13 residues. The germline gives CDR1 DFQATT, CDR2 SNEGSKA (reference sequence). The DNA for the CDR3 is TGCAGTGCCGACCGGGACAGGGACTATGGCTACACCTTC. Protein sequence: CSADRDRDYGYTF.

V is TRBV6-1 and J is TRBJ2-7; possible D gene TRBD2, 6 bases. V was cut by 8 bases and J by 2 bases, with 10 bases left in between. Per the germline V gene, CDR1 is MNHNS and CDR2 is SASEGT. The CDR3 is 12 residues long. The CDR3 DNA reads TGTGCCAGCCTGGAGGGAGCCTACGAGCAGTACTTC. Amino acids: CASLEGAYEQYF.

This chain joins TRBV29-1 and TRBJ2-7; 12 nucleotides align to TRBD2. The DNA end is more similar to TRBJ2-5, so the J call may be wrong. The CDR3 is 17 amino acids. The germline V gene has CDR1 SQVTM and CDR2 ANQGSEA. CDR3 coding DNA: TGCAGCGCCGTCTTTCACCTACTAGCGGGGGGCGGGGAGACCCAGTACTTC. It codes for CSAVFHLLAGGGETQYF.

This chain connects TRBV30 to TRBJ2-1; 8 nucleotides agree with TRBD2. J was trimmed by 8 bases and V by 3 bases; bases with no gene match: 12. Germline CDR1 reads GTSNPN; CDR2 reads SVGIG (reference sequence). The CDR3 runs to 15 residues. CDR3 region: CAWSPPGLGEDEQFF. The CDR3 bases are TGTGCCTGGAGCCCCCCGGGACTAGGTGAGGATGAGCAGTTCTTC.

This clonotype was picked up many times. The chain joins TRBV29-1 to TRBJ2-5, with D possibly being TRBD2 (5 bases). There are 12 residues in the CDR3. V lost 5 bases and J 5 bases, leaving 12 bases between the germline ends. The germline gives CDR1 SQVTM, CDR2 ANQGSEA. CDR3 sequence: CSVFTGVETQYF. The CDR3 region has the DNA TGCAGCGTTTTTACCGGGGTTGAGACCCAGTACTTC.

The chain uses TRBV7-9 and TRBJ1-2; D gene ambiguous. Germline lookup yields CDR1 SEHNR and CDR2 FQNEAQ (reference sequence). With 0 bases removed from V and 4 bases from J, the gap between germline ends came to 12 bases. This CDR3 contains 15 residues. CDR3 sequence: CASSLARHQGYGYTF. The DNA for the CDR3 is TGTGCCAGCAGCTTAGCGCGGCACCAAGGCTATGGCTACACCTTC.